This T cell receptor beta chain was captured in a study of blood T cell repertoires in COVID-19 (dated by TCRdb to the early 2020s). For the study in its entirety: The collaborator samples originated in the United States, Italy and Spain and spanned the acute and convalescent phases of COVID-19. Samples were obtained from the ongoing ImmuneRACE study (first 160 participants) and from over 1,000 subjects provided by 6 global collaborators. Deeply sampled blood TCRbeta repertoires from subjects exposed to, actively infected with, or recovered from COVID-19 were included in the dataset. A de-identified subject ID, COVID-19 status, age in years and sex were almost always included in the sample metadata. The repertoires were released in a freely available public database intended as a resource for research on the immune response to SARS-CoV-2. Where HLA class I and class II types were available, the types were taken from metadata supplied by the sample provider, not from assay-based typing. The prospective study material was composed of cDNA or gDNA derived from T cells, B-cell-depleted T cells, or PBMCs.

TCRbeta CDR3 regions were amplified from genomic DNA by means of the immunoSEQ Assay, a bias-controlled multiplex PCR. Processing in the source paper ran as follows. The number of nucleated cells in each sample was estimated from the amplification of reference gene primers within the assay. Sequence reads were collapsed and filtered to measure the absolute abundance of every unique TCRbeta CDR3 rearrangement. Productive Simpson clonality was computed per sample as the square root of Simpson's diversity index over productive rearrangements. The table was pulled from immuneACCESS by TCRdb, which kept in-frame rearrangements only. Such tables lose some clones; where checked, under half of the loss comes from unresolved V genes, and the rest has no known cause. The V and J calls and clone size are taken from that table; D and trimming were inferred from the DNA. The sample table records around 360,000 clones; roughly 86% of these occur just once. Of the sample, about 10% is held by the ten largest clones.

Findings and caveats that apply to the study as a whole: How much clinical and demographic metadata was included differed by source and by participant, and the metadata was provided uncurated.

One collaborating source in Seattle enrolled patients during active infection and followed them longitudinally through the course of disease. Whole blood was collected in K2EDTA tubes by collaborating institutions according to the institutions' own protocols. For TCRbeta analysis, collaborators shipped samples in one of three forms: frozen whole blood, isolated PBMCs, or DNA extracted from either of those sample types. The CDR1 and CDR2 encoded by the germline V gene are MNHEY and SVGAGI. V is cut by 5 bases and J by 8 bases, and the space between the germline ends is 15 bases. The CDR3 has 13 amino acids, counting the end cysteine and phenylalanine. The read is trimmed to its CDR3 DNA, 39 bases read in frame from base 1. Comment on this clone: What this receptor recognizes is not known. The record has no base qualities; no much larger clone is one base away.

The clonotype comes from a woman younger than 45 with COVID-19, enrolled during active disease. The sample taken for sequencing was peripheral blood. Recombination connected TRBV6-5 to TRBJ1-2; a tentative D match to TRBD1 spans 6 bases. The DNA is TGTGCCAGCAGTCCTACAGGGAATGGGGGCTACACCTTC. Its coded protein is CASSPTGNGGYTF.